This T cell receptor beta chain was identified in a study of blood T cells in healthy people across ages. Losses at the gene ends were 5 bases for V and 8 bases for J; bases not matched to a gene: 7. Germline loops: CDR1 SEHNR, CDR2 FQNEAQ (reference sequence). CDR3 length: 15 amino acids. For the second PCR, which ran for roughly 6 to 12 cycles, a sample-barcoded 5' primer and a J-beta primer mix were used. TCRdb re-called the 5' RACE reads through MiXCR, storing one row per CDR3 protein. Of about 620,000 distinct CDR3 sequences listed, over 40% are singletons. This clonotype appeared a few times. Each sample had at least 6 million PBMCs isolated.

Sequencing was done on a sample of blood. The sequence derives from a woman at least 80 years old in good health. This chain joins TRBV7-9 and TRBJ2-1; TRBD2 aligns across 12 bases. Here the CDR3 reads CASSATSGSTHEQFF. In nucleotides, the CDR3 is TGTGCCAGCAGCGCGACTAGCGGGAGTACCCATGAGCAGTTCTTC.